The present T cell receptor beta chain was sequenced within a study of Ad26.COV2.S vaccination and SARS-CoV-2 variants (TCRdb year 2021). About the investigation overall: Vaccine-arm donors came from COV1001, a multicentre, randomized, double-blind, placebo-controlled phase I-IIa trial of Ad26.COV2.S in healthy adults. Trial participants were randomized into five groups of five, in which low-dose or high-dose Ad26.COV2.S was given once or twice, or placebo was given on both occasions. Investigators remained blinded to trial group allocation during experiments and outcome assessment. Ad26.COV2.S was administered intramuscularly at a dose of 5x10^10 or 1x10^11 viral particles, either as one shot or as two shots given 56 days apart. Sequencing of the TCRbeta repertoire served to evaluate the specificity and breadth of SARS-CoV-2-reactive T cell receptors following Ad26.COV2.S vaccination. The TCR-sequenced set comprised around 30 samples: around 20 Ad26.COV2.S vaccine recipients, 5 placebo recipients and 8 SARS-CoV-2 convalescent individuals.

As for this clone: It lacks a known antigen. Within one base of it there is no much larger clone, and no base qualities were kept.

TCRbeta CDR3 regions were sequenced with the immunoSEQ Assay. After extraction, genomic DNA underwent amplification by bias-controlled multiplex PCR, followed by high-throughput sequencing. Processing in the source paper ran as follows. Collapsing and filtering of sequences were performed to quantify the absolute abundance of each unique TCRbeta CDR3 region. T cell fraction was estimated by normalizing TCRbeta template counts to usable DNA, with usable DNA measured through amplification of reference genes found in all nucleated cells. Repertoire TCRs were annotated as SARS-CoV-2-specific by exact matching of V gene, CDR3 amino acid sequence and J gene to a known reactive TCR set. The reference SARS-CoV-2 TCR set came from MIRA and was filtered for enrichment in COVID-19-positive ImmuneCODE repertoires, removing public or cross-reactive TCRs. Drawing on the MIRA antigens, annotated TCRs were analysed further at the level of specific ORF or position within ORF. Breadth was defined as the number of annotated unique rearrangements divided by the total number of unique productive rearrangements, and depth was defined as the summed frequency of the annotated unique rearrangements. Two-sided Wilcoxon rank-sum tests were applied when comparing TCR breadth between groups. This immuneACCESS table, as held by TCRdb, lists in-frame sequences with V and J called but not all clones. Of the missing ones, under half trace to an unresolved V gene in checked studies; the others have no known cause. V and J calls and clone size are given by that table; D and trimming were obtained from the DNA. The sample profile shows some 400,000 clones; approximately 90% of them were found once. The ten largest account for approximately 1.9% of the sample.

V ends up 6 bases short and J 2 bases short, with an unmatched junction base count of 6. The CDR3, from cysteine to phenylalanine, totals 15 residues. Kept here is only the CDR3 DNA, which spans 45 bases and is read in frame from base 1. CDR1 is given as LGHDT and CDR2 as YNNKEL, both from the germline V gene (reference sequence). The treatment or condition label, as the study defines it: around 19 received Ad26.COV2.S at low or high dose, single or two shots; about 5 received placebo; per-sample allocation not given. For vaccine and placebo recipients, the sequenced repertoires came from samples collected on day 63 after the first injection. Between 29 July and 7 August 2020, Cohort 1b enrolled about 27 adults aged 18-55 years at one site in Boston, USA. Ad26.COV2.S consisted of a replication-incompetent adenovirus type 26 vector by which a prefusion-stabilized SARS-CoV-2 spike protein from the original Wuhan strain was expressed.

Summary of the overall study and its limitations: Substantial breadth of spike-specific CD8+ and CD4+ T cell responses was reported after vaccination. The study was not powered for comparison of responses between vaccine doses or regimens. It was noted by the authors that total T cell responses may have been underestimated by the TCR breadth and depth analyses. Spike-specific TCR breadth was higher in Ad26.COV2.S recipients than in placebo recipients (P = 0.0014). Non-spike TCR breadth was comparable between vaccine and placebo recipients, consistent with the vaccine containing only spike.

The sequence joins TRBV3-1 (or the pseudogene TRBV3-2) to TRBJ2-2; TRBD2 fits 7 bases in the junction. This TCR was recovered from a person aged 18-65 years who received the Ad26.COV2.S COVID-19 vaccine or a placebo. Sequenced here: peripheral blood, sampled in a trial of Ad26.COV2.S vaccine versus placebo. The nucleotide sequence reads as follows: TGTGCCAGCAGTCGATGGGACTACAACACCGGGGAGCTGTTTTTT. Its protein is CASSRWDYNTGELFF.